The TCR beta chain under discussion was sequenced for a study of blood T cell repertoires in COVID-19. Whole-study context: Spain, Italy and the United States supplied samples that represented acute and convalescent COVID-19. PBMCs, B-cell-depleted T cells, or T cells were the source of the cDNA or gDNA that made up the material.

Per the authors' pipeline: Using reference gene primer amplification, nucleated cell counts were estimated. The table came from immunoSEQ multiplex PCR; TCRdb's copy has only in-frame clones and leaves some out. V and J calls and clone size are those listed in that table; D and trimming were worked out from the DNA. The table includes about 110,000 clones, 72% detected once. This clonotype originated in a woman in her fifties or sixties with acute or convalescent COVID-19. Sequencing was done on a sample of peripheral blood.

The CDR3 region is CASSLGTPSYEQYF. The CDR3 DNA reads TGCGCCAGCAGCTTGGGGACTCCCTCCTACGAGCAGTACTTC. The chain couples TRBV5-1 to TRBJ2-7; perhaps TRBD2 as D (5 bases). Per the germline V gene, CDR1 is SGHRS and CDR2 is YFSETQ. The ends were cut back, 0 bases at V and 0 bases at J, with 7 bases in the middle. The CDR3 totals 14 residues.